This TCR beta chain was profiled in a study of T-cell reconstitution after alpha-beta-depleted transplantation in children. As concerns this clonotype: As yet, its antigen is unknown.

As it was prepared, the TCRbeta library received unique molecular identifiers. TCRdb analysed the PCR reads with MiXCR anew, one entry per CDR3 protein. Here the sample spans a few hundred thousand distinct CDR3 sequences, about 45% being singletons. Findings and caveats of the study: Diversity and T-cell counts at one year after transplant derived mostly from new T cells. It was reported that alpha-beta T cells came from several hundred expanded graft clones (about two months after transplant). Surviving recipient T cells and thymic progenitors produced the high day-60 TCRbeta diversity seen in some patients.

CDR1 is MNHEY, CDR2 SVGEGT, per germline. The CDR3 contains 14 residues. The V end was cut by 9 bases, the J end by 5 bases, with 16 bases between. This TCR was sampled from a girl aged 2 to 9 with aplastic anemia, due to receive a stem cell transplant. The source material was PBMCs, sampled before TCRalphabeta/CD19-depleted stem cell transplant. This chain links TRBV6-2 or TRBV6-3 with TRBJ2-2; D uncertain. For the CDR3, the DNA is TGTGCCAGTTCCCACAAGGTGGAGACCGGGGAGCTGTTTTTT. Translating gives CASSHKVETGELFF.